The next 11 T cell receptor beta chains were all read from a single sample in a study of T cell repertoires in cytomegalovirus infection. TCRdb re-analysed the reads in MiXCR, keeping a single row per CDR3 protein. Here the sample spans about 920,000 distinct CDR3 sequences, roughly 30% being singletons. Antigens for these TCRs are unknown. Sequenced here: cultured CD8+ T cells from PBMCs, sampled from culture after CMV antigen stimulation. Source of these receptors: a human donor in good health (CMV status not recorded). Some clones in this sample may be carry-over from other donors' samples.

This clonotype was seen a handful of times. The J gene is TRBJ2-3, the V gene TRBV6-5; the D gene is possibly TRBD2 (6 bases). Trimming took off 8 bases at V and 4 bases at J, with 13 bases between the two ends. The CDR3 extends over 13 amino acids. Per the germline V gene, CDR1 is MNHEY and CDR2 is SVGAGI. Here the CDR3 reads CASQLAPADTQYF. DNA of the CDR3: TGTGCCAGCCAACTAGCTCCGGCAGATACGCAGTATTTT.

This chain uses TRBV5-1 with TRBJ2-1; D perhaps matches TRBD1 (6 bases). Germline assignment: CDR1 SGHRS and CDR2 YFSETQ. The V and J ends lost 4 bases and 1 base respectively, with 12 bases between them. The CDR3 runs to 15 residues. CDR3 coding DNA: TGCGCCAGCAGCGCTGGGGGCCAGTCCTACAATGAGCAGTTCTTC. Translation gives CASSAGGQSYNEQFF.

This clonotype occurred many times. The chain has TRBV7-6 and TRBJ2-1; D tentatively reads TRBD1 or TRBD2 (5 bases each). The germline V gene has CDR1 SGHVS and CDR2 FNYEAQ. With 5 bases removed from V and 2 bases from J, the gap between germline ends came to 13 bases. The length of the CDR3 is 15 residues. CDR3 nucleotides: TGTGCCAGCAGCCAAAACCAGGGAGCCTACAATGAGCAGTTCTTC. Its translation is CASSQNQGAYNEQFF.

About this clonotype: One junction end disagrees with the germline gene, perhaps due to a read error. The V and J genes are TRBV2 and TRBJ1-3; D is unclear. This CDR3 contains 13 residues. Germline V gene sequence: CDR1 SNHLY, CDR2 FYNNEI. CDR3 bases: TGTGTCAGCATATCCCACTCTGGAAACACCATATATTTT. Amino acid sequence: CVSISHSGNTIYF.

This clonotype was counted only a few times. This sequence joins TRBV7-6 and TRBJ1-6; D unclear. V dropped 3 bases and J dropped 8 bases, with 14 bases sitting between them. This CDR3 has 15 amino acids. Germline V gene sequence: CDR1 SGHVS, CDR2 FNYEAQ. CDR3 sequence reads: CASSLGLRGDSPLHF. In nucleotides, the CDR3 is TGTGCCAGCAGCTTGGGTCTTAGAGGAGATTCACCCCTCCACTTT.

The V gene is TRBV14, the J gene TRBJ1-4; D unresolved. Germline V gene data show CDR1 as SGHDN and CDR2 as FVKESK. Deletions cut 1 base from V and 0 bases from J, with 6 bases between. The CDR3 runs 15 residues. The CDR3 DNA sequence: TGTGCCAGCAGCCAAGGACGTACAACTAATGAAAAACTGTTTTTT. Its protein product is CASSQGRTTNEKLFF.

To note about this clonotype: This sequence may be a read error, since a much larger clone differs from it by one base. V and J are TRBV7-2 and TRBJ2-7; maybe TRBD2 (6 bases). Trimming left V 4 bases short and J 3 bases short, with 19 bases between. This CDR3 spans 16 amino acids. Germline CDR1 SGHTA, CDR2 FQGNSA. This chain's CDR3 is CASSSGGGRGVYEQYF. CDR3 DNA sequence: TGTGCCAGCAGCTCAGGAGGCGGGCGGGGAGTCTACGAGCAGTACTTC.

This clonotype was recorded a few times. The V and J genes are TRBV19 and TRBJ1-1; D unresolved. In germline, CDR1 is LNHDA, CDR2 SQIVND (reference sequence). Trimming took off 9 bases at V and 0 bases at J, with 17 bases between the two ends. CDR3 length: 15 residues. The CDR3 loop is CARPKDKPLNTEAFF. CDR3 nucleotide sequence: TGTGCCAGGCCGAAAGACAAGCCTTTGAACACTGAAGCTTTCTTT.

V usage is TRBV28 and J usage is TRBJ1-2; D is uncertain. Germline CDR1 reads MDHEN; CDR2 reads SYDVKM. V was trimmed by 2 bases and J by 1 base, leaving 11 bases between them. There are 15 residues in the CDR3. The CDR3 loop reads CASSLAGPNNYGYTF. As DNA, the CDR3 is TGTGCCAGCAGTTTAGCAGGTCCGAATAACTATGGCTACACCTTC.

Many counts were recorded for this clonotype. The chain carries TRBV7-2 and TRBJ1-6, with D perhaps matching TRBD1 (6 bases). Germline values: CDR1 SGHTA, CDR2 FQGNSA. The CDR3 sequence is 18 residues long. V was clipped by 1 base and J by 4 bases, with 17 bases between them. The CDR3 region is CASSLDGGLLGYNSPLHF. The CDR3, as DNA: TGTGCCAGCAGCTTAGACGGGGGCCTCTTGGGGTATAATTCACCCCTCCACTTT.

This clonotype was counted ten times or more. The chain combines TRBV7-9 with TRBJ2-5; D may be TRBD1 (6 bases). Trimming took off 4 bases at V and 4 bases at J, with 19 bases between the two ends. Germline V gives CDR1 SEHNR, CDR2 FQNEAQ (reference sequence). The CDR3 has 16 amino acids. The CDR3 loop reads CASSSPATGWAETQYF. The DNA for the CDR3 is TGTGCCAGCAGCTCACCTGCCACAGGGTGGGCAGAGACCCAGTACTTC.